A single TCR beta chain is shown here with its context. These data are taken from a study of blood T cell repertoires in COVID-19. Germline V gene lookup returns CDR1 MDHEN and CDR2 SYDVKM. V lost 3 bases and J 6 bases, leaving 18 bases between the germline ends. The CDR3 is 15 residues long. Using immunoSEQ multiplex PCR, the repertoire was profiled, and TCRdb retains in-frame clones only, with some absent. The profile shows around 260,000 clones, about 87% of them singletons. Sequencing input: peripheral blood. The TCR was taken from a woman aged 50 to 60 with acute or convalescent COVID-19. The genes are TRBV28 and TRBJ2-7; a weak D match, TRBD2 (6 bases). The CDR3 bases are TGTGCCAGCAGTTTCCCGGGTGCAGGGCGGGGCGAGCAGTACTTC. Translation: CASSFPGAGRGEQYF.